Below, 12 T cell receptor beta chains from the same sample are listed, as sequenced in a study of low-dose radiotherapy and immunotherapy resistance in tumors. With TRAV- and TRBV-specific primers, first-strand cDNA was made, covering the alpha and beta chains. TCR amplification used roughly 18 PCR cycles, a constant-region primer and a V-primer adapter. MiXCR, applied by TCRdb to the reads, yields one record per CDR3 protein. The data contain about 91,000 distinct CDR3 sequences, around 20% of them singletons. Time point meaning: after trial treatment. The treatment was: LDRT plus nivolumab, ipilimumab, low-dose cyclophosphamide and aspirin (RACIN trial). Source: PBMCs, taken after low-dose radiotherapy plus immunotherapy. These receptors originate from a female donor with ovarian cancer.

This clonotype showed up many times. The genes are TRBV11-1 and TRBJ2-5; possibly TRBD1 for D (6 bases). Trimming stripped 8 bases from V and 2 bases from J, with 15 bases between. Germline V gives CDR1 SGHAT, CDR2 FQDESV (reference sequence). This CDR3 contains 14 residues. As DNA, the CDR3 is TGTGCCAGCCGCCGAAGGCAGGGGCAAGAGACCCAGTACTTC. Its translation: CASRRRQGQETQYF.

The sample holds many counts of this clonotype. The chain employs TRBV20-1 and TRBJ2-1; D assignment may be TRBD1 or TRBD2 (5 bases each). Germline-derived CDR1 and CDR2 are DFQATT and SNEGSKA (reference sequence). The V gene lost 2 bases and the J gene lost 3 bases, with 11 bases spanning the gap. The CDR3 is made up of 14 amino acids. CDR3 DNA sequence: TGCAGTGCTAGATCGGGGCAGAACTACAATGAGCAGTTCTTC. Translated: CSARSGQNYNEQFF.

The sample holds many counts of this clonotype. The chain carries TRBV20-1 and TRBJ1-4; possible D gene TRBD1, 5 bases. The V end lost 0 bases, the J end lost 8 bases, and 16 bases lay between the germline ends. Germline loops: CDR1 DFQATT, CDR2 SNEGSKA (reference sequence). This CDR3 has 15 residues. In nucleotides, the CDR3 is TGCAGTGCTAGAGATCGTATGGGGGGGAGCGAAAAACTGTTTTTT. It yields the protein CSARDRMGGSEKLFF.

This clonotype was detected many times. The chain combines TRBV6-5 with TRBJ2-2, with a weak D call TRBD1 (5 bases). Trimming removed 6 bases at V and 5 bases at J, with 10 bases between. Germline V CDR1 and CDR2: MNHEY, SVGAGI. This CDR3 has 13 residues. The CDR3 DNA sequence: TGTGCCAGCAGCCGTGACAGAACCGGGGAGCTGTTTTTT. Translation: CASSRDRTGELFF.

About this clonotype: A far larger clone is one base from this, pointing to a likely read error. The V and J genes are TRBV7-9 and TRBJ2-7, with a tentative D call TRBD1 (6 bases). CDR1 and CDR2 from the germline V gene are SEHNR and FQNEAQ (reference sequence). The CDR3 runs to 14 residues. V lost 5 bases to trimming and J lost 7 bases, with 18 bases between them. The DNA for the CDR3 is TGTGCCAGCAGCCGAAATCAACAGGGTACTGAGCAGTACTTC. It encodes CASSRNQQGTEQYF.

The chain links TRBV30 to TRBJ1-6; perhaps TRBD1 as D (5 bases). Germline values: CDR1 GTSNPN, CDR2 SVGIG (reference sequence). V lost 0 bases to trimming and J lost 11 bases, with 20 bases between them. The CDR3 is 16 amino acids. CDR3 in DNA: TGTGCCTGGAGTGTCTCCGGGACCACCTTAGGGGCACCCCTCCACTTT. It is translated as CAWSVSGTTLGAPLHF.

The V gene is TRBV6-6, the J gene TRBJ2-7; D is unresolved. The CDR3 extends over 14 amino acids. The V and J ends lost 0 bases and 5 bases respectively, with 11 bases between them. CDR1 and CDR2 (germline): MNHNY, SVGAGI (reference sequence). The CDR3 DNA follows: TGTGCCAGCAGTTACTCTGAAGGGTGGAACGAGCAGTACTTC. This translates into CASSYSEGWNEQYF.

V gene TRBV6-6 combines with J gene TRBJ2-7; 11 bases align to TRBD2. V shed 6 bases and J 4 bases; nucleotides not matched to a gene: 5. In germline, CDR1 is MNHNY, CDR2 SVGAGI (reference sequence). The CDR3 contains 14 residues. The CDR3 sequence is CASSHLAGGYEQYF. The CDR3, as DNA: TGTGCCAGCAGCCATCTAGCGGGAGGATACGAGCAGTACTTC.

This clonotype was counted at least ten times. The rearrangement joins TRBV10-1 to TRBJ2-2, with D hard to call. The germline V gene encodes CDR1 WNHNN and CDR2 SYGVQD (reference sequence). Trimming pared 0 bases from V and 6 bases from J, leaving 8 bases between. This CDR3 is 14 amino acids long. CDR3 protein: CASSESVDPGELFF. The CDR3, as DNA: TGCGCCAGCAGTGAGTCGGTGGATCCCGGGGAGCTGTTTTTT.

In this sample, this clonotype turned up many times. The CDR3 region is CASSQEGMAGTGELFF. CDR3 nucleotide sequence: TGTGCCAGCAGCCAAGAGGGTATGGCCGGCACCGGGGAGCTGTTTTTT. The chain employs TRBV3-1 and TRBJ2-2; D remains ambiguous. Germline V CDR1 and CDR2: LGHDT, YNNKEL (reference sequence). This CDR3 has 16 residues. Trimming stripped 0 bases from V and 4 bases from J, with 12 bases between.

This clonotype came up many times. The chain is built from TRBV12-3 or TRBV12-4 and TRBJ2-3; 10 bases map to TRBD1. Germline trimming cut 6 bases from V and 8 bases from J; bases unmatched to any gene: 8. The CDR3 contains 14 residues. CDR3 nucleotide sequence: TGTGCCAGCAGGGGACAGGGGCCCTGGGCTACGCAGTATTTT. Protein product: CASRGQGPWATQYF.

This clonotype was seen repeatedly, ten times or more. The V call is TRBV5-1, the J call TRBJ1-5; TRBD1 matches at 7 bases. Trimming took 7 bases from V and 0 from J; bases not matched to a gene: 13. The CDR3 consists of 17 residues. Per the germline V gene, CDR1 is SGHRS and CDR2 is YFSETQ. This CDR3 is CASPPAGQVNSNQPQHF. The CDR3 coding sequence is TGCGCCAGCCCACCCGCCGGACAGGTTAATAGCAATCAGCCCCAGCATTTT.